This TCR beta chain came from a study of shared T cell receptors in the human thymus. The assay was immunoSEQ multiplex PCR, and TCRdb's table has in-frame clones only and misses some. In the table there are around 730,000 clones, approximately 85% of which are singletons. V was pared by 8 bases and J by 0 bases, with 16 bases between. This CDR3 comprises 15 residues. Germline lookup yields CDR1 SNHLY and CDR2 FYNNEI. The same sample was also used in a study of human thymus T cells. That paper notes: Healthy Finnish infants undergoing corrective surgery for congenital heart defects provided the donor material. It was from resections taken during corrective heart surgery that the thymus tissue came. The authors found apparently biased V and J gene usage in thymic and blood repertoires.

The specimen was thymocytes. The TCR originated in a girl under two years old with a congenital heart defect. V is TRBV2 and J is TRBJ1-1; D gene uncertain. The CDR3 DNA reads TGTGCCAGCGCCGGGATGGCGCAGGTGAACACTGAAGCTTTCTTT. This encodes CASAGMAQVNTEAFF.